This entry features one T cell receptor beta chain sequence. Antigen unknown. Sequencing was performed with immunoSEQ multiplex PCR; in TCRdb, only in-frame clones are kept and a portion is missing. The data contain about 29,000 clones, 65% to 85% of them singletons. The length of the CDR3 is 14 residues. After removal of 1 base from V and 7 bases from J, the junction contained 3 bases not matched to a gene. CDR1 and CDR2 (germline): SGHTS, YDEGEE. As for time point: week 23, last vaccination. A 20-mer mutant IDH1 peptide at 300 ug was injected subcutaneously with topical imiquimod. This entry belongs to a study of a mutant IDH1 vaccine in newly diagnosed glioma.

The rearrangement joins TRBV5-8 to TRBJ1-4; the match to TRBD1 covers 8 bases. The receptor was isolated from a woman between 18 and 30 years old with glioma. The source was PBMCs, collected from a glioma patient whose treatment included an IDH1 peptide vaccine. The CDR3 loop reads CASSLQGASEKLFF. The CDR3 DNA reads as TGTGCCAGCAGCTTGCAGGGGGCGAGTGAAAAACTGTTTTTT.